The TCR beta chain described here comes from a study of cytomegalovirus exposure and HLA in healthy donors. Researchers ran the PCR with 60 Vbeta and 13 Jbeta primers. Repertoires were generated with immunoSEQ multiplex PCR, while TCRdb's copy carries only in-frame clones and drops some. The sample has 200,000 or so clones; approximately 78% are singletons. J gave up 5 bases and V 1 base, and 5 bases lay outside the gene matches. The CDR3 totals 16 residues. Germline V gene data show CDR1 as SGHVS and CDR2 as FNYEAQ. The clonotype comes from a woman aged 45 to 65 in good health and CMV-seropositive. The source material was PBMCs. The rearrangement uses TRBV7-6 and TRBJ1-3; 10 nucleotides align to TRBD1. The CDR3 loop reads CASSLETGGSRNTIYF. CDR3 sequence (DNA): TGTGCCAGCAGCTTAGAGACAGGGGGCTCGAGAAACACCATATATTTT.